This T cell receptor (beta chain) was retrieved from a study of naive CD8 T cells in extremely preterm neonates. Concerning this clone itself: What it binds is not known.

Overall study results and limits: Productive template counts varied among preterm samples, a noted limitation. CDR3 nucleotide sharing was less than 3.5% in preterm, about 0.37% term, around 0.03% children, more than 0.008% adults. Preterm neonates had significantly lower iChao1 richness than other age groups.

Profiled with immunoSEQ multiplex PCR; TCRdb holds only in-frame clones, not every one. The profile shows under 6,000 clones, 95% to 98% of them singletons. V shed 5 bases and J 2 bases; nucleotides not matched to a gene: 3. CDR3 size: 15 residues. Germline loops: CDR1 MNHEY, CDR2 SMNVEV (reference sequence). Sorting kept Annexin V-negative CD3+CD8+CD45RA+CCR7+ naive T cells. Input material: naive CD8+ T cells from blood. The clonotype was recovered from a human donor in good health. V usage is TRBV27 and J usage is TRBJ2-1; 10 bases match TRBD2. The chain's CDR3 is CASSVAGGPYNEQFF. CDR3 sequence (DNA): TGTGCCAGCAGTGTAGCGGGAGGCCCCTACAATGAGCAGTTCTTC.